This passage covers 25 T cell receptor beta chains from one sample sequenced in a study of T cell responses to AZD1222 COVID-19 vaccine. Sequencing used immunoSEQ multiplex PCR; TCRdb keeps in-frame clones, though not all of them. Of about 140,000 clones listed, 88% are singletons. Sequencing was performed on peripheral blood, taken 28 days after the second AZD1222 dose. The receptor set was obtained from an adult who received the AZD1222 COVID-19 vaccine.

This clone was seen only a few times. The CDR3 reads CATSRDGSGEQYF. The CDR3 region has the DNA TGTGCCACCAGCAGAGATGGATCGGGGGAGCAGTACTTC. The chain carries TRBV15 and TRBJ2-7; weak D call: TRBD2 (5 bases). The V end was cut by 0 bases, the J end by 7 bases, with 10 bases between. The CDR3 sequence is 13 residues long. Germline-derived CDR1 and CDR2 are LNHNV and YYDKDF (reference sequence).

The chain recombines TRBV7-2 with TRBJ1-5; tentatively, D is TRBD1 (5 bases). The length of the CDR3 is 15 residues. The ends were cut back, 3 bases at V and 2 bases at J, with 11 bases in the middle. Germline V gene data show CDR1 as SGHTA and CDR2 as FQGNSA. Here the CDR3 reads CASSFFQGGNQPQHF. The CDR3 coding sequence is TGTGCCAGCAGCTTCTTTCAGGGAGGCAATCAGCCCCAGCATTTT.

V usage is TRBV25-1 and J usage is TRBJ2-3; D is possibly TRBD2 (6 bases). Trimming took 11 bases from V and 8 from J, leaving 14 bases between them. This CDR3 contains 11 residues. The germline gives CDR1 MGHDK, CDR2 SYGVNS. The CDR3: CAGKERVTQYF. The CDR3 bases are TGTGCCGGTAAAGAGCGGGTTACGCAGTATTTT.

The CDR3, as DNA: TGTGCCAGCAGCCCAAACCCGGGACTAAGTTTAGAGACCCAGTACTTC. It yields the protein CASSPNPGLSLETQYF. The rearrangement uses TRBV5-4 and TRBJ2-5, with TRBD2 identical over 7 bases. This CDR3 has 16 amino acids. CDR1 and CDR2 (germline): SGHNT, YYREEE (reference sequence). The V gene end was trimmed by 4 bases and the J gene end by 4 bases; junction bases not matched to a gene: 13.

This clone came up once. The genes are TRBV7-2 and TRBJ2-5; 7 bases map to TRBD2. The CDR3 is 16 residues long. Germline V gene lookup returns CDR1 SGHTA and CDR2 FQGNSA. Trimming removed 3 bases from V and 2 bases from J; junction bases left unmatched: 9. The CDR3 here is CASSFSGTTVQETQYF. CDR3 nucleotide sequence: TGTGCCAGCAGCTTTTCGGGGACTACCGTGCAAGAGACCCAGTACTTC.

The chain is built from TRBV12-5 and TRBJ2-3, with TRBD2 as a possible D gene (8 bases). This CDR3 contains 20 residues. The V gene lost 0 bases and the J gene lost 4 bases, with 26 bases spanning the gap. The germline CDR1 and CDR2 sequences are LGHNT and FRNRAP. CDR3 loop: CASGLVQDGTVGTRADTQYF. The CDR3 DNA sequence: TGTGCTAGTGGTTTGGTACAGGATGGGACAGTCGGGACTAGAGCAGATACGCAGTATTTT.

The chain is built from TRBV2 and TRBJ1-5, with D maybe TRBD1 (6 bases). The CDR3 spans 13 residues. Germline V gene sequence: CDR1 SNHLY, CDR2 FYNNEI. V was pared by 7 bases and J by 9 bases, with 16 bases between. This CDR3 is CASTKTGTAPQHF. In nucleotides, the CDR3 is TGTGCCAGCACTAAGACAGGAACGGCGCCCCAGCATTTT.

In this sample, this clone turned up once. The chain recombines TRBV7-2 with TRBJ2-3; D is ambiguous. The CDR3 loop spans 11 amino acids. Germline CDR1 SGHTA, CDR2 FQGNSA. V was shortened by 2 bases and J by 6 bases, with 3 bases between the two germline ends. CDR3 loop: CASSLSDTQYF. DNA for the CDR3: TGTGCCAGCAGCTTATCGGATACGCAGTATTTT. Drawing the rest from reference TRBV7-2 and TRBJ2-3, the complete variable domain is GAGVSQSPSNKVTEKGKDVELRCDPISGHTALYWYRQSLGQGLEFLIYFQGNSAPDKSGLPSDRFSAERTGGSVSTLTIQRTQQEDSAVYLCASSLSDTQYFGPGTRLTVL.

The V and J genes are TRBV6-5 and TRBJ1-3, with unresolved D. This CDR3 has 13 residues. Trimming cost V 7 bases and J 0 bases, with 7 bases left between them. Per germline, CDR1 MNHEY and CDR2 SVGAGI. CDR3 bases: TGTGCCAGCACCTACGCCTCTGGAAACACCATATATTTT. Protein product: CASTYASGNTIYF.

This CDR3 reads CASSSAYNEQFF. In DNA, the CDR3 is TGTGCCAGTTCTAGCGCGTACAATGAGCAGTTCTTC. The V call is TRBV9, the J call TRBJ2-1; perhaps TRBD2 as D (6 bases). Trimming took 8 bases from V and 4 from J, leaving 10 bases between them. The CDR3 extends over 12 amino acids. Germline CDR1 reads SGDLS; CDR2 reads YYNGEE.

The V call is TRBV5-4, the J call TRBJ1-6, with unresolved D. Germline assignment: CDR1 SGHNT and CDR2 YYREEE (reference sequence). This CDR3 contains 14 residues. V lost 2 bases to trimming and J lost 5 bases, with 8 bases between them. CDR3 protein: CASSFGKNNSPLHF. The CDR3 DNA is TGTGCCAGCAGCTTCGGGAAGAATAATTCACCCCTCCACTTT.

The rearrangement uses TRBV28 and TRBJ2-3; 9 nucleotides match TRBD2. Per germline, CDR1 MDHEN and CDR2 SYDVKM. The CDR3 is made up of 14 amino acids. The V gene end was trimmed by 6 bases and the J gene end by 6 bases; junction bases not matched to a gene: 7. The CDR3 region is CASREAGGVDTQYF. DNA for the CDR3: TGTGCCAGCAGGGAAGCGGGAGGTGTGGATACGCAGTATTTT.

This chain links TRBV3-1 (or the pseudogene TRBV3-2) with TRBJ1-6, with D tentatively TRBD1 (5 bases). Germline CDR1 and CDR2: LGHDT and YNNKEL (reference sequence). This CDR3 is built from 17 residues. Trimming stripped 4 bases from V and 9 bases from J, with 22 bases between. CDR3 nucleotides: TGTGCCAGCAGCCCGGAAAGGGGCCAGAGGGGCTTTTCACCCCTCCACTTT. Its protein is CASSPERGQRGFSPLHF.

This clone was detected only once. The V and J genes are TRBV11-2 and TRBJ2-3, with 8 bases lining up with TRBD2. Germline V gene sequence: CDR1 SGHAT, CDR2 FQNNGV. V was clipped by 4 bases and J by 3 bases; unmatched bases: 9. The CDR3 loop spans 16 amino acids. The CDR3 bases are TGTGCCAGCAGCTACTCCTCTAGCGGGTCGACAGATACGCAGTATTTT. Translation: CASSYSSSGSTDTQYF. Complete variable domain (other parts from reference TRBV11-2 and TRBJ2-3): EAGVAQSPRYKIIEKRQSVAFWCNPISGHATLYWYQQILGQGPKLLIQFQNNGVVDDSQLPKDRFSAERLKGVDSTLKIQPAKLEDSAVYLCASSYSSSGSTDTQYFGPGTRLTVL.

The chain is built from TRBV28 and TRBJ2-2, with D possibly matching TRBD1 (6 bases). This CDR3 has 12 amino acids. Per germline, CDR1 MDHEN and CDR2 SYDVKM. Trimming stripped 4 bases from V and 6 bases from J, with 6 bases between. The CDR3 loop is CASSYRAGELFF. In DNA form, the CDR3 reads TGTGCCAGCAGTTACAGGGCCGGGGAGCTGTTTTTT.

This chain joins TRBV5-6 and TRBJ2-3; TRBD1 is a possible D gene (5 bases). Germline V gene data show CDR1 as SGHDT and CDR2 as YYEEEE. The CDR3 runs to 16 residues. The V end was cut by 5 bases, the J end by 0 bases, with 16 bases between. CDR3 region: CASSNGQFHSTDTQYF. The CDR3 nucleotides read TGTGCCAGCAGTAATGGACAATTCCACAGCACAGATACGCAGTATTTT.

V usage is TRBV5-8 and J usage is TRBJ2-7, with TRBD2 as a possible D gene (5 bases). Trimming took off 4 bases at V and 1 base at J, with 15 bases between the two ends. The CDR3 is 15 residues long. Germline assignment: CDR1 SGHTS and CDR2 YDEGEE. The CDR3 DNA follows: TGTGCCAGCAGCAGACCTGGACTCGTTTCCTACGAGCAGTACTTC. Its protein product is CASSRPGLVSYEQYF.

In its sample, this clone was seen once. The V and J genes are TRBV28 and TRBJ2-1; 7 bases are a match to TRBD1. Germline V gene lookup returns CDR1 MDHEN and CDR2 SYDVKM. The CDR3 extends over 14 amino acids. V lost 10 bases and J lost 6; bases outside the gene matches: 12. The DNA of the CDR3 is TGTGCCATTGATCCGGGACAGCCTTTCAATGAGCAGTTCTTC. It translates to CAIDPGQPFNEQFF.

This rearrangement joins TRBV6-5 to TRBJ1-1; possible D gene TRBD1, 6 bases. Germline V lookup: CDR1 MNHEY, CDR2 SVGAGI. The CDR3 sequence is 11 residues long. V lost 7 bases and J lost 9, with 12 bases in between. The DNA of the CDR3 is TGTGCCAGCAATAAACAGGGAAAAGCTTTCTTT. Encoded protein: CASNKQGKAFF.

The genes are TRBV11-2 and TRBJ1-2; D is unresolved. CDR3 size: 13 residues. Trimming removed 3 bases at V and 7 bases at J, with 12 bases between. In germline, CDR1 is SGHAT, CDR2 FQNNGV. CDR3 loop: CASSLIGGSGYTF. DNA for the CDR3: TGTGCCAGCAGCTTGATCGGAGGGTCTGGCTACACCTTC.

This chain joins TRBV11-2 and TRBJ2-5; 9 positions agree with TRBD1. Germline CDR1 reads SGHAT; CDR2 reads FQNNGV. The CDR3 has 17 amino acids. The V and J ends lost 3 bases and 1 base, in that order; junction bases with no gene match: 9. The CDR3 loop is CASSFGQGFRVQETQYF. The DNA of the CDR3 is TGTGCCAGCAGCTTTGGACAGGGGTTTCGGGTCCAAGAGACCCAGTACTTC.

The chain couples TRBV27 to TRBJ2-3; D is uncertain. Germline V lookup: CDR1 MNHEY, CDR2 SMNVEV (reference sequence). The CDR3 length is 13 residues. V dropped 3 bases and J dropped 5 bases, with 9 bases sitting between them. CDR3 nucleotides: TGTGCCAGCAGTTTTTCACGCAGAGATACGCAGTATTTT. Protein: CASSFSRRDTQYF.

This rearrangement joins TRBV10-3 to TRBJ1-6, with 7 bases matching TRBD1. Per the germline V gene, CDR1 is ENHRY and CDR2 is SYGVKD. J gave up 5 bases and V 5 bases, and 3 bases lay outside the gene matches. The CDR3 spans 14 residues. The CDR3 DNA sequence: TGTGCCATCAGTCGAGGGACAGATAATTCACCCCTCCACTTT. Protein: CAISRGTDNSPLHF.

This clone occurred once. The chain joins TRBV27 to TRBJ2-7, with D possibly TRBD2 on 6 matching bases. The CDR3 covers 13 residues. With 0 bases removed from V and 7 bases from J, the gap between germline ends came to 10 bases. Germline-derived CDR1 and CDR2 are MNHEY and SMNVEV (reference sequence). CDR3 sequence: CASSLSRGGEQYF. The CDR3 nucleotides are TGTGCCAGCAGTTTATCCCGGGGAGGTGAGCAGTACTTC.

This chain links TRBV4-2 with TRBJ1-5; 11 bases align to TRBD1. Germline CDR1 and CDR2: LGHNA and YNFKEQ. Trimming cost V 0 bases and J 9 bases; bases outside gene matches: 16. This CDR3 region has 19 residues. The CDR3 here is CASSQDLTDRGPHNGPQHF. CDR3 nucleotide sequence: TGTGCCAGCAGCCAAGATCTGACGGACAGGGGGCCCCACAATGGGCCCCAGCATTTT.